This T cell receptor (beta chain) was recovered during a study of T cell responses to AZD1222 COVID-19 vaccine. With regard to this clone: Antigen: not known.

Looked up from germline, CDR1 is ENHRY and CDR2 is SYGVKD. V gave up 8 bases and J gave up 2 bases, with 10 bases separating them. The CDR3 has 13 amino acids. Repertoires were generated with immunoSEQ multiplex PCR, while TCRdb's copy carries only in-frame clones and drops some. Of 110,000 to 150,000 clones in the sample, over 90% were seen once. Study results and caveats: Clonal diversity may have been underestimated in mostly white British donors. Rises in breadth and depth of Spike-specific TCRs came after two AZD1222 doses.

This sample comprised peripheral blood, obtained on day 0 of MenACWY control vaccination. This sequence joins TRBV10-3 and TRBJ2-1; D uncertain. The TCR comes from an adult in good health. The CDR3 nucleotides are TGTGCCATCGGACCGGAGACCTACAATGAGCAGTTCTTC. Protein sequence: CAIGPETYNEQFF.